This T cell receptor (beta chain) was sequenced for a study of blood T cell repertoires in COVID-19. Germline CDR1 and CDR2: LNHNV and YYDKDF (reference sequence). The junction had 3 bases not matched to a gene; V was cut back by 0 bases and J by 5 bases. The CDR3 is 15 residues long. Libraries were prepared by immunoSEQ multiplex PCR; TCRdb keeps only in-frame clonotypes and omits some of them. Of 35,000 to 45,000 clones in the sample, 79% were seen once. This clone was counted once. This rearrangement joins TRBV15 to TRBJ2-7; 11 bases align to TRBD2. The sample comprised peripheral blood. The clonotype was recovered from a man in his sixties or seventies with acute or convalescent COVID-19. In DNA, the CDR3 is TGTGCCACCAGCAGAGACCTAGCGGGGGGTGACGAGCAGTACTTC. Its protein is CATSRDLAGGDEQYF. The whole variable domain, remainder taken from reference TRBV15 and TRBJ2-7, is DAMVIQNPRYQVTQFGKPVTLSCSQTLNHNVMYWYQQKSSQAPKLLFHYYDKDFNNEADTPDNFQSRRPNTSFCFLDIRSPGLGDTAMYLCATSRDLAGGDEQYFGPGTRLTVT.